This T cell receptor beta chain was retrieved from a study of T cell responses to AZD1222 COVID-19 vaccine. The germline gives CDR1 SEHNR, CDR2 FQNEAQ (reference sequence). The ends were cut back, 6 bases at V and 5 bases at J, with 14 bases in the middle. CDR3 size: 15 residues. The protocol was immunoSEQ multiplex PCR, while the TCRdb copy is restricted to in-frame clones and leaves out a portion. The sample records roughly 150,000 clones, approximately 88% being singletons. Study outcomes and limitations: The repertoires were collected only after the peak T cell response.

Note on this clone: Antigen: not known.

This rearrangement joins TRBV7-9 to TRBJ1-6; D might be TRBD1 (6 bases). The TCR originated in an adult in good health. This material consisted of peripheral blood, taken on day 0 of AZD1222 vaccination. Written as DNA, the CDR3 is TGTGCCAGCAGTAGGGGGGCCCCGGATAATTCACCCCTCCACTTT. This codes for CASSRGAPDNSPLHF.